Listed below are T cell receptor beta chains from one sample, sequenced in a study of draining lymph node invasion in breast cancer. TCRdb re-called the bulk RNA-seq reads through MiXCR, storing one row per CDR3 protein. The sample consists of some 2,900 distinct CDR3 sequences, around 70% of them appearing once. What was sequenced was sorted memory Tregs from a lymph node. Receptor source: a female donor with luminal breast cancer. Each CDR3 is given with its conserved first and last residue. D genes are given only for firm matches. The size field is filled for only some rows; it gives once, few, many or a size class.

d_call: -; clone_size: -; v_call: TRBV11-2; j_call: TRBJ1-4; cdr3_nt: TGTGCCAGCAGCTTAGGGGGAGGAATGCTTAGCGAAAAACTGTTTTTT; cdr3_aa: CASSLGGGMLSEKLFF
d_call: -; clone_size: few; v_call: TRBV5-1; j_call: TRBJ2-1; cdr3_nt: TGCGCCAGCAGCTTCGCCGGGGCGGCCTACAATGAGCAGTTCTTC; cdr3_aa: CASSFAGAAYNEQFF
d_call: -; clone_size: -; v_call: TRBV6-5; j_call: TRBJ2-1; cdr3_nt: TGTGCCAGCAGTTACGACGGGACTGCGCAATCCCAGCAGTTCTTC; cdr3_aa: CASSYDGTAQSQQFF
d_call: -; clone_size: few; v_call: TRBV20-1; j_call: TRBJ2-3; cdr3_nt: TGCAGTGCTAGGAGCACAGATACGCAGTATTTT; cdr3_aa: CSARSTDTQYF
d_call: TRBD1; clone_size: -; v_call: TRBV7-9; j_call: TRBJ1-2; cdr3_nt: TGTGCCGTAAGACAGGGCTTAAACTATGGCTACACCTTC; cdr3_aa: CAVRQGLNYGYTF
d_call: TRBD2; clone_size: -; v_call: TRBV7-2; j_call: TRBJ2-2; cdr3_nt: TGTGCCAGCAGCTTAGCCAGCGGGGGGGCCGGCGGGGAGCTGTTTTTT; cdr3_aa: CASSLASGGAGGELFF
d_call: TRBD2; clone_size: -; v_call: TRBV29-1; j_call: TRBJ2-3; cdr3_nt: TGCAGCGCACGTGGGAGGGCGGGGGATACGCAGTATTTT; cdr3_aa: CSARGRAGDTQYF
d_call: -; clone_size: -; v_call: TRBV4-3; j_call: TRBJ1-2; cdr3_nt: TGCGCCAGCAGCCAAGATGGGATATTGTCCGCCGACGGTCACTATGGCTACACCTTC; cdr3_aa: CASSQDGILSADGHYGYTF
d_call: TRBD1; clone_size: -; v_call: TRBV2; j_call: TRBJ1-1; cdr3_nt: TGTGCCAGCAGGGACAGGCCCTTTTCCTTT; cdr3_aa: CASRDRPFSF
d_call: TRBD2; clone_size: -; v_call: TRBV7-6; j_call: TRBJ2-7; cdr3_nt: TGTGCCAGCAGCTTACTTCCCCCGGGACTAGCGGGGGGATTCGCGTACGAGCAGTACTTC; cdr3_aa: CASSLLPPGLAGGFAYEQYF
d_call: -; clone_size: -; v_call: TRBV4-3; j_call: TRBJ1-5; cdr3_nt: TGCGCCAGCAGCCAATTTGTAAATCAGCCCCAGCATTTT; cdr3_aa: CASSQFVNQPQHF
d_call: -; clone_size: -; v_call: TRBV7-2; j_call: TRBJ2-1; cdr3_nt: TGTGCCAGCAGCTCTCGCTTGGGGGGCTACAATGAGCAGTTCTTC; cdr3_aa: CASSSRLGGYNEQFF
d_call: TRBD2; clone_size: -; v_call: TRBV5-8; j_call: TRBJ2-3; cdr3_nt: TGTGCCAGCAGCTTGTACGCGGGAGGAGATACGCAGTATTTT; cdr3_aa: CASSLYAGGDTQYF
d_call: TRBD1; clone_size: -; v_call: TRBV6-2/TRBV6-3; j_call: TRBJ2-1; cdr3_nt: TGTGCCAGCAGTCAGGACTCCGGGACAGGGGGAGATGAGCAGTTCTTC; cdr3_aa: CASSQDSGTGGDEQFF
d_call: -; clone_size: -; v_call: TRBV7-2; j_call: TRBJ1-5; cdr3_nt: TGTGCCAGCAGCCCCCTCAGGACTAGCAATCAGCCCCAGCATTTT; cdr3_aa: CASSPLRTSNQPQHF
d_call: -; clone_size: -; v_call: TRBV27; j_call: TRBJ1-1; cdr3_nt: TGTGCCAGCAGTTCGGGCTCGGGGGGTCTTGTAGCTTTCTTT; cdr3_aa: CASSSGSGGLVAFF
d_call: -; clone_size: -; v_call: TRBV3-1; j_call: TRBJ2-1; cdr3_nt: TGTGCCAGCAGCCAAGCTTCCAGTTACAATGAGCAGTTCTTC; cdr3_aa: CASSQASSYNEQFF
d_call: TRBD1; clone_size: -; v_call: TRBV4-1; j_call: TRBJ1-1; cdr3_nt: TGCGCCAGCAGCCCGACAGGGCGGGCTGAAGCTTTCTTT; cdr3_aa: CASSPTGRAEAFF
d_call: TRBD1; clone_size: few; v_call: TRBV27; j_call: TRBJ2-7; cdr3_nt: TGTGCCAGCAGCCGCCAACCGGGACAGCCCTACGAGCAGTACTTC; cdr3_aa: CASSRQPGQPYEQYF
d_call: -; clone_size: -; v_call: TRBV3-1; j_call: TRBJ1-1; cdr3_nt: TGTGCCAGCAGCCAAGTACGAGGGGAAACTGAAGCTTTCTTT; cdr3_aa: CASSQVRGETEAFF
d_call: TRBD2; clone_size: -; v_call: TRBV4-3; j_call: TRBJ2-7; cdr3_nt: TGCGCCAGCAGCCAAGGACTAGCGGGAGTGCGGGGCGAGCAGTACTTC; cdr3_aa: CASSQGLAGVRGEQYF
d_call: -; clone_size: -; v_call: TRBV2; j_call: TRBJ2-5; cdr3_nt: TGTGCCAGCGGGGGGTCCCGGGAGACCCAGTACTTC; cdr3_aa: CASGGSRETQYF
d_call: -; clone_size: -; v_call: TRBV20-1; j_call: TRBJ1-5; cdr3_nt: TGCAGTGCTAGAGATCTGAGTAGGCAGTTCAATCAGCCCCAGCATTTT; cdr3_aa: CSARDLSRQFNQPQHF
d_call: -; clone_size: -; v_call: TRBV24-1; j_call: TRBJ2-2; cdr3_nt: TGTGCCACCAGTGCTGTCGGGGGCCGTGGCGGGGAGCTGTTTTTT; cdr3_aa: CATSAVGGRGGELFF
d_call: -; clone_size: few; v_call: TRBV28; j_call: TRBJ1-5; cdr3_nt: TGTGCCAGCAGCCCCTGGGGCCTCAACCTTAGCAATCAGCCCCAGCATTTT; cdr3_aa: CASSPWGLNLSNQPQHF
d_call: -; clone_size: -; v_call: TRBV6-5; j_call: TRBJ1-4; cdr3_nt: TGTGCCAGCAGTTACTGGGGTGCTAATGAAAAACTTTTTTTT; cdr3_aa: CASSYWGANEKLFF
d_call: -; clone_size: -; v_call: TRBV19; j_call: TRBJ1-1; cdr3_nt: TGTGCCAGTACCCCAAGCTGGCTCGCTGAAGCTTTCTTT; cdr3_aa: CASTPSWLAEAFF
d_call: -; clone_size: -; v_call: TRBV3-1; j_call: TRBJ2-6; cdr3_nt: TGTGCCAGCAGATTGCAGGGCTCTGGGGCCAACGTCCTGACTTTC; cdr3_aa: CASRLQGSGANVLTF
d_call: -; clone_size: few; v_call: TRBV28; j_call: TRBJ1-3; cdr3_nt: TGTGCCAGCAGTTTAATGGGCCGGTTCTCTGGAAACACCATATATTTT; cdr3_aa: CASSLMGRFSGNTIYF
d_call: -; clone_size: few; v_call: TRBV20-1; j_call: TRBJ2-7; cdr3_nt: TGCAGTGCTAGAGGGGGTCACTACGAGCAGTACTTC; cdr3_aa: CSARGGHYEQYF
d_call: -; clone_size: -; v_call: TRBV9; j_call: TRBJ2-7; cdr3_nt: TGTGCCAGCAGCGTAGGTTTGCGCTCCTACGAGCAGTACTTC; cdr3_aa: CASSVGLRSYEQYF